This T cell receptor beta chain is from a study of blood T cell repertoires in COVID-19. For the study at large: The cDNA or gDNA used as material had been derived from T cells, B-cell-depleted T cells, or PBMCs.

Original analysis: Amplification of reference gene primers was used by the study to estimate nucleated cell counts. Assay: immunoSEQ multiplex PCR; the TCRdb copy retains only in-frame clones and omits some. V and J calls and clone size are as listed in that table; D and trimming were resolved from the DNA. The sample yields 100,000 or so clones, about 90% seen once. Sequencing input: peripheral blood. This receptor was obtained from a man aged 50 to 59 with acute or convalescent COVID-19.

The CDR3 sequence is CASSFLYRNTGELFF. Here the CDR3 DNA reads TGTGCCAGCAGCTTTTTGTATAGGAACACCGGGGAGCTGTTTTTT. The V call is TRBV5-6, the J call TRBJ2-2; D gene unclear. Germline values: CDR1 SGHDT, CDR2 YYEEEE. V was cut by 2 bases and J by 1 base, with 9 bases left in between. This CDR3 is built from 15 residues.